This T cell receptor beta chain was captured by sequencing in a study of T cells in Graves' hyperthyroidism and ophthalmopathy. Researchers amplified the TCR beta CDR3 regions from RNA transcripts. Using the HTBI primer set, a first-round RT-PCR was run on the TCR CDR3. TCRdb reprocessed the multiplex PCR reads via MiXCR and lists one record per CDR3 protein. The data contain 450,000 to 700,000 distinct CDR3 sequences, 35% to 55% of them seen just once; the ten biggest clones take up around 17%. CDR3 length: 17 residues. The germline V and J ends were trimmed by 0 bases and 0 bases, with 12 bases remaining between them. Germline values: CDR1 SGHRS, CDR2 YFSETQ. This clonotype was picked up many times.

V is TRBV5-1 and J is TRBJ2-2; D is undetermined. The sample was peripheral blood or thyroid tissue (not recorded which). This sequence was found in an adult woman with Graves' disease, either hyperthyroidism or ophthalmopathy (not recorded which). The CDR3 spells CASSLAAGSTNTGELFF. The CDR3 DNA follows: TGCGCCAGCAGCTTGGCCGCAGGCTCTACGAACACCGGGGAGCTGTTTTTT.